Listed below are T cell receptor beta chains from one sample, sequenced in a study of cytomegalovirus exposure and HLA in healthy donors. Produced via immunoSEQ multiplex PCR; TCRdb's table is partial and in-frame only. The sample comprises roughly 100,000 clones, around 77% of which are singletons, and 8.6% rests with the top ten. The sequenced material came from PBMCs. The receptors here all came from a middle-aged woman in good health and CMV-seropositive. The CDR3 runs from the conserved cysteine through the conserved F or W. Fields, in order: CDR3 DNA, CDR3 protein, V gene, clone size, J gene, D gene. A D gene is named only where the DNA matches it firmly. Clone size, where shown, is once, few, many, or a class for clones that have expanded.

CDR3 DNA: TGTGCCAGCAGTCCCTCAGCGGGGGACCTCACAGATACGCAGTATTTT
CDR3 protein: CASSPSAGDLTDTQYF
V gene: TRBV27
clone size: -
J gene: TRBJ2-3
D gene: TRBD2

CDR3 DNA: TGTGCCAGCTCACAGGACAGGGATGCAGATACGCAGTATTTT
CDR3 protein: CASSQDRDADTQYF
V gene: TRBV18
clone size: -
J gene: TRBJ2-3
D gene: TRBD1

CDR3 DNA: TGTGCCAGCCGTGGGGGCAGGGTCGCACAAGAGACCCAGTACTTC
CDR3 protein: CASRGGRVAQETQYF
V gene: TRBV11-3
clone size: -
J gene: TRBJ2-5
D gene: -

CDR3 DNA: TGTGCCAGCAGCCAAGATCCGAACAATAGCGGGAGAGGGCAGTACTTC
CDR3 protein: CASSQDPNNSGRGQYF
V gene: TRBV4-2
clone size: -
J gene: TRBJ2-5
D gene: TRBD2

CDR3 DNA: TGTGCCAGCAGCCAATCGGGGAGCTCCTACGAGCAGTACTTC
CDR3 protein: CASSQSGSSYEQYF
V gene: TRBV4-2
clone size: -
J gene: TRBJ2-7
D gene: -

CDR3 DNA: TGTGCCAGCAGTAGGTTTTTGGGCAGGCGTAGCACAGATACGCAGTATTTT
CDR3 protein: CASSRFLGRRSTDTQYF
V gene: TRBV2
clone size: -
J gene: TRBJ2-3
D gene: -

CDR3 DNA: TGTGCCAGCGGAAAACAGGGGAGGATCTATGGCTACACCTTC
CDR3 protein: CASGKQGRIYGYTF
V gene: TRBV6-5
clone size: -
J gene: TRBJ1-2
D gene: TRBD1

CDR3 DNA: TGTGCCACCAGCAGAGATCTCTTCGAACAGGGGGCAAATGGCTACACCTTC
CDR3 protein: CATSRDLFEQGANGYTF
V gene: TRBV15
clone size: few
J gene: TRBJ1-2
D gene: TRBD1

CDR3 DNA: TGCGCCAGCAGCTTGGACAGGGGGCACATCTATGGCTACACCTTC
CDR3 protein: CASSLDRGHIYGYTF
V gene: TRBV5-1
clone size: -
J gene: TRBJ1-2
D gene: TRBD1

CDR3 DNA: TGCGCCAGCAGCTTGGGGGACAGGGAGGTCCGGGGGTCCTACAATGAGCAGTTCTTC
CDR3 protein: CASSLGDREVRGSYNEQFF
V gene: TRBV5-1
clone size: -
J gene: TRBJ2-1
D gene: TRBD1

CDR3 DNA: TGCGCCAGCAGCCAGACCGGGGTAGATGGGTATGGCTACACCTTC
CDR3 protein: CASSQTGVDGYGYTF
V gene: TRBV5-1
clone size: -
J gene: TRBJ1-2
D gene: -

CDR3 DNA: TGTGCCGCCAGTCCCGGACAGGGTTATGGCTACACCTTC
CDR3 protein: CAASPGQGYGYTF
V gene: TRBV15
clone size: -
J gene: TRBJ1-2
D gene: TRBD1

CDR3 DNA: TGCGCCAGCAGCCCCCGCAGCGGGGGATACAATGAGCAGTTCTTC
CDR3 protein: CASSPRSGGYNEQFF
V gene: TRBV4-3
clone size: -
J gene: TRBJ2-1
D gene: TRBD2

CDR3 DNA: TGCGCCAGCAGCTTGGGCCAGTACAATGAGCAGTTCTTC
CDR3 protein: CASSLGQYNEQFF
V gene: TRBV5-1
clone size: -
J gene: TRBJ2-1
D gene: -

CDR3 DNA: TGCAGCGTTGATGGTAGCCGGGAGACCCAGTACTTC
CDR3 protein: CSVDGSRETQYF
V gene: TRBV29-1
clone size: -
J gene: TRBJ2-5
D gene: -

CDR3 DNA: TGTGCCAGCAGCTCGACAGGGGAGTCTCCTGAAGCTTTCTTT
CDR3 protein: CASSSTGESPEAFF
V gene: TRBV2
clone size: -
J gene: TRBJ1-1
D gene: TRBD1

CDR3 DNA: TGCAGTGCTAGAGGGCTTTACGAGCAGTACTTC
CDR3 protein: CSARGLYEQYF
V gene: TRBV20-1
clone size: -
J gene: TRBJ2-7
D gene: -

CDR3 DNA: TGTGCCAGCTCGTCCGGGACTAGAGCCAATGAGCAGTTCTTC
CDR3 protein: CASSSGTRANEQFF
V gene: TRBV27
clone size: -
J gene: TRBJ2-1
D gene: TRBD2

CDR3 DNA: TGCGCCAGCAGCTCCCAGGACGGGACCTACGAGCAGTACTTC
CDR3 protein: CASSSQDGTYEQYF
V gene: TRBV5-1
clone size: -
J gene: TRBJ2-7
D gene: -